The following is a T cell receptor beta chain sequence with its context. The record originates from a study of blood T cell repertoires in COVID-19. Overall study: From the United States, Italy and Spain came samples of acute and convalescent COVID-19.

In the authors' workflow: Amplification from reference gene primers served as the basis for estimated nucleated cell counts. Repertoires were generated with immunoSEQ multiplex PCR, while TCRdb's copy carries only in-frame clones and drops some. From that table come the V and J calls and clone size; the DNA was used to work out D and trimming. The sample records 150,000 to 200,000 clones, more than 80% being singletons. Trimming stripped 8 bases from V and 0 bases from J, with 10 bases between. Germline CDR1 is SGHVS and CDR2 is FQNEAQ. The CDR3 has 13 residues. The V and J genes are TRBV7-8 and TRBJ1-2; TRBD1 might be the D (6 bases). The sample comprised peripheral blood. This clonotype was obtained from an older woman with COVID-19, enrolled during active disease. CDR3 residues: CASGDRSNYGYTF. The CDR3 nucleotides read TGTGCCAGCGGAGACAGGTCTAACTATGGCTACACCTTC.